This TCR beta chain was profiled in a study of regulatory T cells in long-lasting Graves disease. Germline values: CDR1 SGDLS, CDR2 YYNGEE. The CDR3 has 13 amino acids. To make TCR beta libraries, researchers used iRepertoire HTBI primers and Arm-PCR of CDR3 regions. TCRdb recomputed calls from the multiplex PCR reads with MiXCR, one row per CDR3 protein. The profile shows about half a million distinct CDR3 sequences, 12% of them singletons. This clonotype was observed once. Its antigen is not known. At one of its ends the junction is not consistent with the germline gene, which may arise from a read error. As for time point: newly diagnosed GD, antithyroid drugs for less than 3 months. RNA isolated from PBMCs was used to make the TCR library. Findings of the study overall: Samples came from peripheral blood alone, without thyroid tissue.

The same specimen was also included in a second study, on T cells in Graves' hyperthyroidism and ophthalmopathy. That source reports: Graves' hyperthyroidism qualified as stable when ophthalmopathy did not progress within 18 months.

The J gene is TRBJ2-3, the V gene TRBV9; D may be TRBD1 or TRBD2 (5 bases each). The receptor comes from a woman aged 25 to 39 with Graves disease. The sample here was peripheral blood mononuclear cells (PBMCs), taken at new diagnosis, from a patient treated with antithyroid drugs. The CDR3 DNA reads as TGTGCCAGCAGCGTAGGAGGGGCAGATACGCAGTGTTTT. Translated: CASSVGGADTQCF. Using reference TRBV9 and TRBJ2-3 for the parts outside the CDR3, the full variable domain is DSGVTQTPKHLITATGQRVTLRCSPRSGDLSVYWYQQSLDQGLQFLIQYYNGEERAKGNILERFSAQQFPDLHSELNLSSLELGDSALYFCASSVGGADTQCFGPGTRLTVL.